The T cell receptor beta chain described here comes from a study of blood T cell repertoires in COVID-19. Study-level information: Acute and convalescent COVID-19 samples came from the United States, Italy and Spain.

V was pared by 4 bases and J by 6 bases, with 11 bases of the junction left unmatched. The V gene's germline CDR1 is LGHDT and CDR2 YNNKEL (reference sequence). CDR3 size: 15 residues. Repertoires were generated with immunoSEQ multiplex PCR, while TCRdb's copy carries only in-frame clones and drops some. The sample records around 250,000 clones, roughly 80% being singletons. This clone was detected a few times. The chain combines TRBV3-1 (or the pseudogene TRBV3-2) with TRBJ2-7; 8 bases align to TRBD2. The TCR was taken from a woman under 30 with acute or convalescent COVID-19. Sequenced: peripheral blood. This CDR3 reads CASSPTSGTFFEQYF. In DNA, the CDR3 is TGTGCCAGCAGCCCAACTAGCGGAACCTTTTTCGAGCAGTACTTC.